This T cell receptor beta chain was sequenced during a study of neoadjuvant anti-PD-1 for oral cavity cancer (dated by TCRdb to 2020 to 2022). Broadly, across the study: Before undergoing curative-intent surgical resection, most patients got three to four biweekly nivolumab doses at 3 mg/kg. Patients who did not progress were given a fourth nivolumab dose at about day 43 and had definitive surgical resection on days 50-56. Patients with complete response, partial response or stable disease by RECIST 1.1 were defined as responders, whereas patients with progression were defined as non-responders. The parent correlative cohort had over ten patients and a response rate of 25% to 35%.

The time point label, as the study defines it: before neoadjuvant nivolumab. Patients were newly diagnosed with stage II-IVA oral cavity squamous cell carcinoma and had received no prior systemic or radiation treatment. Everyone in the cohort had locally advanced, HPV-negative oral cavity squamous cell carcinoma. The samples were drawn from a longitudinal correlative study tied to a single-arm phase II trial testing neoadjuvant nivolumab in oral cavity squamous cell carcinoma. Subject-matched pre- and post-treatment PBMCs and tumors from three responders and three non-responders underwent genomic DNA-based TCRbeta sequencing. Genomic DNA was isolated from tumor tissue using the Maxwell RSC DNA from Tissue kit. Note on this clone: The target of this receptor is not known. The input lacks base qualities; no much larger clone sits a single base away.

The research as a whole found: Higher pretreatment blood Treg/Th17 ratios correlated with higher pretreatment blood TCRbeta clonality and lower post-treatment tumor TCRbeta clonality. Greater tumor shrinkage was correlated with larger post-treatment sizes of preexisting intratumoral clones, suggesting that expansion of preexisting clones contributed to response. Only three patients per response group were included in the TCR analyses, and the authors called for validation in larger cohorts.

For survey sequencing, tumor libraries mostly used approximately 4.7 ug of input genomic DNA, with two replicates for each sample. Following the manufacturer's instructions, the team built TCRbeta libraries using the immunoSEQ hsTCRbeta kit. The finished libraries were brought together in one pool at approximately 3.2 nM, which was then read using an Illumina NovaSeq 6000 S4 flow cell. Turning to the authors' computational methods: Raw data preprocessing and quality control were performed with the immunoSEQ Analyzer. The analysis was limited to productive rearrangements, and each clonotype was defined by a unique CDR3 amino acid sequence. Using the R package tcR, the researchers computed the Gini-Simpson index as their estimate of repertoire clonality. Student's t test was used to compare Gini indices, and Pearson correlation was used to assess associations with tumor size change. What TCRdb holds here is the immuneACCESS table cut down to in-frame rearrangements. Part of the clones is not present; checked against another copy, under half of the missing clones reflect an unresolved V gene, and the others are unexplained. Clonal size and the V and J genes are those of that table, whereas D and trimming came from the DNA. For this sample the table gives thousands of clones, of which about 60% were detected only once. The ten largest make up roughly 6.5% of the sample.

V gives up 2 bases and J gives up 0 bases, and the segment between their germline ends measures 7 bases. The germline V gene encodes CDR1 SNHLY and CDR2 FYNNEI. CDR3 length: 14 amino acids, cysteine to phenylalanine. Only the CDR3 DNA is retained, 42 bases long and in frame from the first base. This clonotype originated in a person aged 35 to 85 with oral cavity squamous cell carcinoma. Source: tumor tissue, taken before nivolumab (anti-PD-1) treatment. This sequence uses TRBV2 and TRBJ1-1; the D gene lacks a confident call. The CDR3 region: CASSETGVNTEAFF. The sequenced DNA: TGTGCCAGCAGTGAAACGGGCGTGAACACTGAAGCTTTCTTT.